A single sample gave rise to the 20 T cell receptor beta chains below, sequenced in a study of CD8+ T cells in alopecia areata. Sample treatment: oral pan-JAK inhibitor, 5-10 mg twice daily. Extracted from the samples, RNA was reverse transcribed into cDNA to serve as the sequencing template. Profiling relied on immunoSEQ multiplex PCR, and the TCRdb table lists in-frame clones only, not all of them. The sample gives some 110,000 clones, roughly three fifths of which show up once; 9% to 15% is in the top ten. Sequencing was performed on CD8+ T cells sorted from blood, taken at week 24, from a patient treated with tofacitinib. These TCRs come from a human donor with alopecia areata.

The chain has TRBV4-1 and TRBJ1-2; no reliable D call. CDR1 MGHRA and CDR2 YSYEKL come from the germline V gene. This CDR3 is 15 amino acids long. V gave up 4 bases and J gave up 8 bases, with 20 bases separating them. The CDR3 protein is CASSPDAEEALGYTF. CDR3 coding DNA: TGCGCCAGCAGCCCCGATGCTGAGGAGGCACTCGGCTACACCTTC.

This clone was detected a few times. The chain employs TRBV14 and TRBJ1-6, with no clear D. The germline V and J ends were trimmed by 2 bases and 0 bases, with 5 bases remaining between them. CDR3 size: 15 residues. Germline CDR1 SGHDN, CDR2 FVKESK. For the CDR3, the DNA is TGTGCCAGCAGCCAACGGGGCTCCTATAATTCACCCCTCCACTTT. Translating it yields CASSQRGSYNSPLHF. The full variable domain, completed using reference TRBV14 and TRBJ1-6, is EAGVTQFPSHSVIEKGQTVTLRCDPISGHDNLYWYRRVMGKEIKFLLHFVKESKQDESGMPNNRFLAERTGGTYSTLKVQPAELEDSGVYFCASSQRGSYNSPLHFGNGTRLTVT.

The genes are TRBV19 and TRBJ1-5; 7 bases map to TRBD1. The CDR3 sequence is 15 residues long. CDR1 and CDR2 from the germline V gene are LNHDA and SQIVND (reference sequence). The J segment lost 4 bases and the V segment lost 9 bases, leaving 12 bases of the junction unmatched. The chain's CDR3 is CASSPMTGMNQPQHF. The CDR3 DNA is TGTGCCAGCAGTCCAATGACAGGGATGAATCAGCCCCAGCATTTT.

J is TRBJ1-2 and V is TRBV20-1, with D hard to call. The CDR3 loop spans 9 amino acids. The germline gives CDR1 DFQATT, CDR2 SNEGSKA (reference sequence). Trimming left V 6 bases short and J 7 bases short, with 6 bases between. The CDR3 DNA reads as TGCAGTGCCCCGGGTGGCTACACCTTC. This encodes CSAPGGYTF.

V usage is TRBV2 and J usage is TRBJ1-2, with unresolved D. The V end was cut by 3 bases, the J end by 6 bases, with 8 bases between. The germline CDR1 and CDR2 sequences are SNHLY and FYNNEI. The CDR3 length is 12 residues. CDR3 in DNA: TGTGCCAGCAGTGACCCCGGGGATGGCTACACCTTC. Residues: CASSDPGDGYTF.

V is TRBV27 and J is TRBJ2-1, with D maybe TRBD1 (5 bases). Germline-derived CDR1 and CDR2 are MNHEY and SMNVEV (reference sequence). With 0 bases removed from V and 10 bases from J, the gap between germline ends came to 25 bases. CDR3 length: 18 residues. CDR3 in amino acids: CASSLSPPGHLGDEEQFF. CDR3 DNA sequence: TGTGCCAGCAGTTTATCCCCACCCGGACACCTTGGGGATGAGGAGCAGTTCTTC.

This clone showed up just a few times. V is TRBV10-3 and J is TRBJ1-2; D might be TRBD1 (5 bases). Germline V gives CDR1 ENHRY, CDR2 SYGVKD. The CDR3 sequence is 16 residues long. V was pared by 0 bases and J by 1 base, with 12 bases between. CDR3 DNA: TGTGCCATCAGTGAGTCAGAACGGGGGGATAACTATGGCTACACCTTC. It is translated as CAISESERGDNYGYTF.

The chain joins TRBV19 to TRBJ2-1; D ambiguous. Per germline, CDR1 LNHDA and CDR2 SQIVND (reference sequence). V dropped 3 bases and J dropped 5 bases, with 14 bases sitting between them. This CDR3 has 15 amino acids. CDR3 nucleotides: TGTGCCAGTAGTATGTCGTCCTATGCCCACAATGAGCAGTTCTTC. Amino acid sequence: CASSMSSYAHNEQFF.

This clone was recorded a few times. The chain recombines TRBV27 with TRBJ2-1; 9 nucleotides align to TRBD2. V lost 6 bases and J lost 3; bases outside the gene matches: 3. CDR3 length equals 14 residues. The germline V gene has CDR1 MNHEY and CDR2 SMNVEV (reference sequence). CDR3 sequence: CASRLAGFYNEQFF. Here the CDR3 DNA reads TGTGCCAGCAGGCTAGCGGGGTTCTACAATGAGCAGTTCTTC.

J is TRBJ2-2 and V is TRBV7-9, with D tentatively TRBD2 (5 bases). V gave up 6 bases and J gave up 5 bases, with 7 bases separating them. The CDR3 has 12 amino acids. Germline V gives CDR1 SEHNR, CDR2 FQNEAQ (reference sequence). The CDR3, as DNA: TGTGCCAGCAGACCGGGGACCGGGGAGCTGTTTTTT. Its translation: CASRPGTGELFF.

The chain links TRBV19 to TRBJ2-7; possible D gene TRBD2, 5 bases. CDR1 is LNHDA and CDR2 is SQIVND in the germline V gene (reference sequence). V was shortened by 4 bases and J by 3 bases, with 19 bases between the two germline ends. This CDR3 contains 16 residues. The CDR3 nucleotides read TGTGCCAGTAGTACATCTATCGGGGAGCCTTTCTACGAGCAGTACTTC. Translation gives CASSTSIGEPFYEQYF.

The rearrangement joins TRBV18 to TRBJ2-1; possibly TRBD1 for D (6 bases). V gave up 6 bases and J gave up 15 bases, with 18 bases separating them. The germline V gene encodes CDR1 KGHSH and CDR2 LQKENI. CDR3 length: 12 residues. The CDR3 protein is CASSPGTTKPFF. Here the CDR3 DNA reads TGTGCCAGCTCCCCTGGGACAACCAAGCCGTTCTTC. Full variable domain (rest looked up from reference TRBV18 and TRBJ2-1): NAGVMQNPRHLVRRRGQEARLRCSPMKGHSHVYWYRQLPEEGLKFMVYLQKENIIDESGMPKERFSAEFPKEGPSILRIQQVVRGDSAAYFCASSPGTTKPFFGPGTRLTVL.

The chain's CDR3 is CASSGPGGELFF. The CDR3 bases are TGTGCCAGCAGCGGCCCAGGCGGGGAGCTGTTTTTT. V is TRBV11-2 and J is TRBJ2-2; D is unresolved. Germline lookup yields CDR1 SGHAT and CDR2 FQNNGV. The CDR3 has 12 residues. The germline V and J ends were trimmed by 5 bases and 7 bases, with 8 bases remaining between them.

The chain uses TRBV27 and TRBJ2-1, with 7 nucleotides matching TRBD1. The CDR3 length is 14 residues. CDR1 is MNHEY, CDR2 SMNVEV, per germline (reference sequence). The V gene end was trimmed by 5 bases and the J gene end by 6 bases; junction bases not matched to a gene: 7. The CDR3 bases are TGTGCCAGCAGTCGAAGGACAGGCACCAATGAGCAGTTCTTC. Amino acids: CASSRRTGTNEQFF.

This clone was detected only once. The V call is TRBV27, the J call TRBJ1-6; 8 bases are shared with TRBD1. The germline V gene has CDR1 MNHEY and CDR2 SMNVEV (reference sequence). V shed 8 bases, J shed 8 bases, and the junction held 17 bases outside the gene matches. The CDR3 is made up of 17 amino acids. CDR3 loop: CASGVPTGQGVYSPLHF. CDR3 nucleotide sequence: TGTGCCAGCGGGGTCCCGACTGGACAGGGAGTTTATTCACCCCTCCACTTT.

This chain links TRBV4-1 with TRBJ2-2; D is undetermined. This CDR3 spans 15 amino acids. Trimming shortened V by 0 bases and J by 3 bases, and 8 bases separated the two germline ends. Looked up from germline, CDR1 is MGHRA and CDR2 is YSYEKL. The CDR3 sequence: CASSQEGIDTGELFF. Here the CDR3 DNA reads TGCGCCAGCAGCCAAGAGGGGATAGACACCGGGGAGCTGTTTTTT.

The V call is TRBV19, the J call TRBJ1-5, with TRBD1 as a possible D gene (5 bases). The CDR3 has 13 amino acids. Germline CDR1 and CDR2: LNHDA and SQIVND (reference sequence). With 7 bases removed from V and 2 bases from J, the gap between germline ends came to 9 bases. CDR3 DNA sequence: TGTGCCAGTACCATGGGGGGCAATCAGCCCCAGCATTTT. This sequence encodes CASTMGGNQPQHF. Together with reference TRBV19 and TRBJ1-5, the CDR3 gives the full variable domain: DGGITQSPKYLFRKEGQNVTLSCEQNLNHDAMYWYRQDPGQGLRLIYYSQIVNDFQKGDIAEGYSVSREKKESFPLTVTSAQKNPTAFYLCASTMGGNQPQHFGDGTRLSIL.

This clone was found a few times. The chain uses TRBV29-1 and TRBJ2-7; unclear D gene. The CDR3 is 13 amino acids. Deletions cut 4 bases from V and 2 bases from J, with 12 bases between. Germline CDR1 is SQVTM and CDR2 is ANQGSEA. CDR3 nucleotides: TGCAGCGTTGTATCTGGCAGAACCTACGAGCAGTACTTC. Its protein product is CSVVSGRTYEQYF.

The CDR3 DNA follows: TGTGCCAGCAGCTTAGACCAGGGGGCGCGAGATACGCAGTATTTT. It yields the protein CASSLDQGARDTQYF. The rearrangement links TRBV7-8 to TRBJ2-3; 8 nucleotides agree with TRBD1. This CDR3 contains 15 residues. V lost 1 base to trimming and J lost 5 bases; unmatched junction nucleotides: 5. CDR1 and CDR2 from the germline V gene are SGHVS and FQNEAQ.

The V gene is TRBV11-2, the J gene TRBJ1-2; D is uncertain. In germline, CDR1 is SGHAT, CDR2 FQNNGV. Trimming pared 4 bases from V and 4 bases from J, leaving 10 bases between. The CDR3 runs 13 residues. The CDR3 loop reads CASSSDKPYGYTF. The CDR3 DNA reads as TGTGCCAGCAGCTCTGACAAACCCTATGGCTACACCTTC.